This TCR beta chain was retrieved from a study of shared clonotypes between healthy human individuals. For every subset, genomic DNA was evenly distributed across several immunoSEQ plates. Libraries were prepared by immunoSEQ multiplex PCR; TCRdb keeps only in-frame clonotypes and omits some of them. In the table there are fewer than 700,000 clones, roughly four fifths of which are singletons. The V gene lost 5 bases and the J gene lost 11 bases, with 13 bases spanning the gap. This CDR3 is 13 amino acids long. Per germline, CDR1 MNHEY and CDR2 SMNVEV (reference sequence). What was sequenced was PBMCs. The V gene is TRBV27, the J gene TRBJ1-6; no clear D. This TCR derives from a woman in her thirties or forties in good health. Some clones in this sample may be carry-over from other donors' samples. The CDR3 DNA sequence: TGTGCCAGCAGTGCTCAAAGGGAGGCACCCCTCCACTTT. Residues: CASSAQREAPLHF.